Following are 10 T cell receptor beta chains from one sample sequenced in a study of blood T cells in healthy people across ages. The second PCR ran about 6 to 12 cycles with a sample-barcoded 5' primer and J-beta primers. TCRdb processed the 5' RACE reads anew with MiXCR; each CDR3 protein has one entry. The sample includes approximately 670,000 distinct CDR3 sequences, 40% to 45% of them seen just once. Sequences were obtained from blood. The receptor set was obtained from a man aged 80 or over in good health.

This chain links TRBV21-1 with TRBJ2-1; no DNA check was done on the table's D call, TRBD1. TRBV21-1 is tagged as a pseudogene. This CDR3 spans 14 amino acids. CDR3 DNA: TGTGCCAGCAGAAAAAGGGACAGGGTTAATGAGCAGTTCTTC. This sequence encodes CASRKRDRVNEQFF.

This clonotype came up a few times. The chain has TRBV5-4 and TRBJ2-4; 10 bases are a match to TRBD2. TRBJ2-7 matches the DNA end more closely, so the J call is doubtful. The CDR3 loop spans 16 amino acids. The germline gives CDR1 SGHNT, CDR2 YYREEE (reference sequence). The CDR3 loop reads CASSPSGSGRASEQYF. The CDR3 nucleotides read TGTGCCAGCAGCCCCTCGGGAAGCGGGAGGGCATCCGAGCAGTACTTC.

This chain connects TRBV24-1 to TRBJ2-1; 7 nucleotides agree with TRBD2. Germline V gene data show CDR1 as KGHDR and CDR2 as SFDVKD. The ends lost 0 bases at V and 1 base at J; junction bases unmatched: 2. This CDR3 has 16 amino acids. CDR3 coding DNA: TGTGCCACCAGTGATTTGGTGGGGGGGTCCTACAATGAGCAGTTCTTC. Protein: CATSDLVGGSYNEQFF.

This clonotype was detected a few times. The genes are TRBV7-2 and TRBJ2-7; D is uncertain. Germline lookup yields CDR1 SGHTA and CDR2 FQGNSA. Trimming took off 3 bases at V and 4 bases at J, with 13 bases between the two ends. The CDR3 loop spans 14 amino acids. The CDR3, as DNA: TGTGCCAGCAGCTTTGGGCGCCGGGTTTACGAGCAGTACTTC. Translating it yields CASSFGRRVYEQYF.

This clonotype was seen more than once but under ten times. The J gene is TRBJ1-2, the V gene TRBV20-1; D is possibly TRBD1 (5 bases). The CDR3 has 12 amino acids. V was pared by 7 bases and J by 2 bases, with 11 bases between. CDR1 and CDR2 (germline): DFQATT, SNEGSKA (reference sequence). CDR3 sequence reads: CSVRGENYGYTF. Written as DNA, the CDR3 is TGCAGTGTTCGAGGGGAAAACTATGGCTACACCTTC.

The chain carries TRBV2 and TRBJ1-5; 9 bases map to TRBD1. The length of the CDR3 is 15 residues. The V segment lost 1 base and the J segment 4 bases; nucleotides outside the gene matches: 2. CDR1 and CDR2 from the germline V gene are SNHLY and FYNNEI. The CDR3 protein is CASSEETGGNQPQHF. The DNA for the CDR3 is TGTGCCAGCAGTGAAGAGACAGGGGGAAATCAGCCCCAGCATTTT.

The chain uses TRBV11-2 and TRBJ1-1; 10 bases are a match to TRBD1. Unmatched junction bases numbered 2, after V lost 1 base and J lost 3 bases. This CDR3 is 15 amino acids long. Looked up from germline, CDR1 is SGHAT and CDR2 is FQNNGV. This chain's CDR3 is CASSLGGQGDTEAFF. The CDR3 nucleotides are TGTGCCAGCAGCTTAGGAGGACAGGGGGACACTGAAGCTTTCTTT.

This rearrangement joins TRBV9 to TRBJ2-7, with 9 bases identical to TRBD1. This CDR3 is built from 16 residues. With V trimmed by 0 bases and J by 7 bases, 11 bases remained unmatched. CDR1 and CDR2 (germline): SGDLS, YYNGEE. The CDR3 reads CASSVDGQGTYNEQYF. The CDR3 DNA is TGTGCCAGCAGCGTAGACGGACAGGGGACCTACAATGAGCAGTACTTC.

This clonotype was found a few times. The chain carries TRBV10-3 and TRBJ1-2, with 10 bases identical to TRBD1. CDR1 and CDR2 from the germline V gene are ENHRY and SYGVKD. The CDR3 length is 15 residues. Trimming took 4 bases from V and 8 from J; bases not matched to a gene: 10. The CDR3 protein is CAISGPETGGRGYTF. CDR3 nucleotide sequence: TGTGCCATCAGTGGTCCCGAGACAGGGGGCCGGGGCTACACCTTC.

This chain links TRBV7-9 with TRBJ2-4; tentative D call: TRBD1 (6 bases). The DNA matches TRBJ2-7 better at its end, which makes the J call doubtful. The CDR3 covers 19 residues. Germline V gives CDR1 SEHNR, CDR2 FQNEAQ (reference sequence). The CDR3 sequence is CASSPHPYRERRPSYEQYF. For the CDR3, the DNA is TGTGCCAGCAGCCCCCACCCTTACAGGGAGAGGCGCCCTTCCTACGAGCAGTACTTC.